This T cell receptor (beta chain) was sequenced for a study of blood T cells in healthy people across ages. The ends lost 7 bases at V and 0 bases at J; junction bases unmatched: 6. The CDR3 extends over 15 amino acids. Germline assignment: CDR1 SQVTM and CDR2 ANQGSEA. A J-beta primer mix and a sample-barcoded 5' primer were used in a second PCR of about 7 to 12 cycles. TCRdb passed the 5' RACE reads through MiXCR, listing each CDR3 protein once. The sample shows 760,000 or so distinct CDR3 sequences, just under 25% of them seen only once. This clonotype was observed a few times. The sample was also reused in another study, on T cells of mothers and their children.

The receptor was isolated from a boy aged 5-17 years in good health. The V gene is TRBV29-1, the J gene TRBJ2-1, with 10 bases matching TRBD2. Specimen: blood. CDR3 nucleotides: TGCAGCGCGAAGTCTAGCGGGAGCTCCTACAATGAGCAGTTCTTC. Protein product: CSAKSSGSSYNEQFF.